This TCR beta chain originates from a study of identical twins. Whole-study findings and limits: Fewer insertions were carried by abundant cord blood beta clonotypes, but none was seen in memory repertoires. Alpha sequences that were out-of-frame and twin-shared showed an excess of low generation probability.

Germline CDR1 is SGHRS and CDR2 is YFSETQ. CDR3 length equals 12 residues. Trimming left V 0 bases short and J 6 bases short, with 6 bases between. This clonotype was picked up a small number of times. Its antigen is as yet unknown. One entry per CDR3 protein results from TCRdb running MiXCR on the 5' RACE reads. The top ten hold about 4.5% of the sample, which has around 690,000 distinct CDR3 sequences, over 20% seen once. Separately, the same data were catalogued under a study of T cells expressing NK-cell markers. That study adds: Out of eight donors sequenced, seven tested HCMV-seropositive and the remaining one seronegative. Unclear, still, was the HCMV specificity of the expanded NKG2C+ T cell clones.

The TCR was taken from a woman aged 18-30 years in good health. The rearrangement joins TRBV5-1 to TRBJ1-2, with no clear D. Sequencing was carried out using PBMCs. Here the CDR3 DNA reads TGCGCCAGCAGCTTGGACACAAATGGCTACACCTTC. Translating gives CASSLDTNGYTF.